The source of this T cell receptor beta chain is a study of blood T cells in healthy people across ages. In this sample, this clonotype turned up a few times. V was cut by 6 bases and J by 0 bases, with 8 bases left in between. The CDR3 extends over 13 amino acids. A second roughly 6 to 11 cycle PCR used barcoded and J-beta primers. MiXCR, applied by TCRdb to the 5' RACE reads, yields one record per CDR3 protein. The sample carries fewer than 2,000,000 distinct CDR3 sequences, roughly two fifths recorded once. The sample consisted of blood. The origin of this receptor is a human donor in good health. J is TRBJ1-2 and V is TRBV12-3 or TRBV12-4; D is undetermined. The DNA of the CDR3 is TGTGCCAGCAGCCCGTACACTAACTATGGCTACACCTTC. Translating it yields CASSPYTNYGYTF.